This TCR beta chain stems from a study of shared clonotypes between healthy human individuals. For each subset, genomic DNA was distributed in equal portions over several immunoSEQ plates. TCRdb keeps only in-frame clones here, not all; method: immunoSEQ multiplex PCR. The sample has 2,500,000 or so clones, approximately 93% seen once. Donors were Caucasian adults residing in Nashville, Tennessee, USA. CD45RA+ naive and CD45RA-negative memory subsets were separated from CD4+ cells. V gave up 0 bases and J gave up 7 bases, with 21 bases separating them. From germline, CDR1 is SGHTA and CDR2 FQGNSA. This CDR3 has 17 residues. This clone was detected only once.

The rearrangement uses TRBV7-2 and TRBJ1-2; D uncertain. Material for sequencing was naive CD4+ T cells from PBMCs. Regarding subset: CD45RA+ positively selected. The receptor was isolated from a young man in good health. Some clones in this sample may be carry-over from other donors' samples. Written as DNA, the CDR3 is TGTGCCAGCAGCTTAGCCGCCCTGTCACGGACCTCCACTGGCTACACCTTC. Its translation is CASSLAALSRTSTGYTF.